The 22 T cell receptor beta chains presented below share a single source sample, sequenced in a study of OX40 agonist ivuxolimab in advanced cancers. Sequenced by immunoSEQ multiplex PCR; TCRdb stores in-frame clones only, minus some. The sample yields tens of thousands of clones, approximately 85% seen once. The material sequenced was CD4+ or CD8+ T cells sorted from blood, taken in a trial of the OX40 agonist ivuxolimab. The receptors stem from an adult with an advanced solid tumor such as melanoma, head and neck, liver or kidney cancer.

This clone has only one observation. The genes are TRBV4-3 and TRBJ2-2, with D perhaps given as TRBD1 or TRBD2 (5 bases each). Trimming removed 0 bases from V and 5 bases from J, with 10 bases in between. Per germline, CDR1 LGHNA and CDR2 YSLEER. The CDR3 covers 15 residues. Here the CDR3 DNA reads TGCGCCAGCAGCCAAGATGAGGGGCAGACCGGGGAGCTGTTTTTT. Amino acid sequence: CASSQDEGQTGELFF.

V and J are TRBV7-6 and TRBJ2-2; D is perhaps TRBD2 (7 bases). Deletions cut 3 bases from V and 1 base from J, with 12 bases between. Germline V gene lookup returns CDR1 SGHVS and CDR2 FNYEAQ. This CDR3 has 16 residues. CDR3 nucleotide sequence: TGTGCCAGCAGCTTTCAAGCGGGACAGAACACCGGGGAGCTGTTTTTT. Protein sequence: CASSFQAGQNTGELFF.

The gene calls are TRBV18 and TRBJ2-5; 9 nucleotides line up with TRBD1. The CDR3 covers 14 residues. V shed 3 bases and J 5 bases; nucleotides not matched to a gene: 4. Germline assignment: CDR1 KGHSH and CDR2 LQKENI. The CDR3 is CASSPNRGHETQYF. In nucleotides, the CDR3 is TGTGCCAGCTCACCGAACAGGGGGCACGAGACCCAGTACTTC.

The chain joins TRBV5-3 to TRBJ2-7; no reliable D call. TRBV5-3 is assigned to the ORF class and has an uncertain function. This CDR3 is 12 amino acids long. The ends were cut back, 3 bases at V and 3 bases at J, with 7 bases in the middle. The CDR3 loop reads CARSSVFYEQYV. The CDR3 coding sequence is TGTGCCAGAAGCTCGGTGTTCTACGAGCAGTACGTC.

The J gene is TRBJ2-7, the V gene TRBV19, with 9 nucleotides matching TRBD1. Looked up from germline, CDR1 is LNHDA and CDR2 is SQIVND (reference sequence). The CDR3 contains 15 residues. V was pared by 2 bases and J by 2 bases, with 4 bases of the junction left unmatched. In nucleotides, the CDR3 is TGTGCCAGTAGTATAACGGGGACAGGGCCCTACGAGCAGTACTTC. Translated, it gives CASSITGTGPYEQYF.

About this clone: One end of the junction fails to match germline, which may point to a read error. The V and J genes are TRBV19 and TRBJ1-5; perhaps TRBD1 as D (6 bases). CDR3 length equals 16 residues. Looked up from germline, CDR1 is LNHDA and CDR2 is SQIVND (reference sequence). CDR3 in DNA: TGTGCCAGTAGCATAGGGGGGTACGGCAGCAATCAGCCCCAGCATTTT. Protein product: CASSIGGYGSNQPQHF.

The chain carries TRBV7-8 and TRBJ2-2, with D tentatively TRBD1 (5 bases). V lost 5 bases, J lost 5 bases, and 27 bases lay in between. Germline V CDR1 and CDR2: SGHVS, FQNEAQ. The CDR3 is 19 amino acids. The CDR3 DNA follows: TGTGCCAGCAGCCCGCAGGAAAGGGGTCGGGCGGAACGGACCGGGGAGCTGTTTTTT. It yields the protein CASSPQERGRAERTGELFF. Full variable domain (outside the CDR3, taken from reference TRBV7-8 and TRBJ2-2): GAGVSQSPRYKVAKRGQDVALRCDPISGHVSLFWYQQALGQGPEFLTYFQNEAQLDKSGLPSDRFFAERPEGSVSTLKIQRTQQEDSAVYLCASSPQERGRAERTGELFFGEGSRLTVL.

This chain connects TRBV7-2 to TRBJ1-1, with D maybe TRBD1 (6 bases). Trimming pared 5 bases from V and 3 bases from J, leaving 13 bases between. This CDR3 comprises 14 residues. In germline, CDR1 is SGHTA, CDR2 FQGNSA. CDR3 nucleotide sequence: TGTGCCAGCAGCGGGCGGGGGGCCGACACTGAAGCTTTCTTT. This gives the protein CASSGRGADTEAFF.

The chain joins TRBV6-6 to TRBJ1-1; possible D gene TRBD1, 6 bases. The CDR3 sequence is 12 residues long. Germline CDR1 reads MNHNY; CDR2 reads SVGAGI (reference sequence). The V end was cut by 8 bases, the J end by 4 bases, with 11 bases between. For the CDR3, the DNA is TGTGCCAGCGACAGGCAGGGCACTGAAGCTTTCTTT. It encodes CASDRQGTEAFF.

The chain uses TRBV5-4 and TRBJ2-7, with D possibly TRBD1 on 6 matching bases. The V and J ends lost 7 bases and 7 bases respectively, with 18 bases between them. The CDR3 totals 13 residues. Germline lookup yields CDR1 SGHNT and CDR2 YYREEE (reference sequence). CDR3 amino acids: CASGPGPGEEQYV. The CDR3 DNA sequence: TGTGCCAGCGGACCAGGACCAGGGGAAGAGCAGTACGTC.

CDR3 residues: CASSLSLEKDTQYF. DNA of the CDR3: TGTGCCAGCAGTTTAAGTTTGGAAAAAGATACGCAGTATTTT. V gene TRBV28 combines with J gene TRBJ2-3; D unresolved. This CDR3 has 14 amino acids. In germline, CDR1 is MDHEN, CDR2 SYDVKM. The V end lost 2 bases, the J end lost 5 bases, and 11 bases lay between the germline ends.

The V call is TRBV6-1, the J call TRBJ2-7; maybe TRBD1 (5 bases). This CDR3 has 12 residues. From germline, CDR1 is MNHNS and CDR2 SASEGT. Between the trimmed V and J ends, which lost 5 bases and 5 bases, there was a span of 10 bases. The CDR3 nucleotides are TGTGCCAGCAGTTTGATAGGGGACGAGCAGTACTTC. Protein product: CASSLIGDEQYF.

This clone has a handful of counts. The chain carries TRBV12-5 and TRBJ2-3; perhaps TRBD1 as D (5 bases). Germline V CDR1 and CDR2: LGHNT, FRNRAP. The CDR3 sequence is 11 residues long. V lost 7 bases and J 10 bases, leaving 12 bases between the germline ends. This CDR3 is CASVPLGPQYF. CDR3 in DNA: TGTGCTAGTGTTCCCTTGGGGCCGCAGTATTTT.

The rearrangement uses TRBV6-4 and TRBJ2-1; D not certain. Trimming took 0 bases from V and 0 from J, leaving 6 bases between them. The germline CDR1 and CDR2 sequences are MRHNA and SNTAGT. This CDR3 contains 15 residues. CDR3 protein: CASSDSWGSYNEQFF. The CDR3 DNA reads as TGTGCCAGCAGTGACTCTTGGGGCTCCTACAATGAGCAGTTCTTC.

This sequence joins TRBV7-7 and TRBJ2-5; 9 positions agree with TRBD2. Unmatched junction bases numbered 10, after V lost 1 base and J lost 4 bases. The CDR3 spans 17 residues. Germline-derived CDR1 and CDR2 are SSHAT and FNYEAQ (reference sequence). The CDR3 DNA follows: TGTGCCAGCAGCTTAGGTGTTAGCGGGGGCCCCGGAGAGACCCAGTACTTC. This sequence encodes CASSLGVSGGPGETQYF.

The J gene is TRBJ2-7, the V gene TRBV6-1, with 7 bases matching TRBD1. V trimming: 2 bases; J trimming: 1 base; junction bases outside the gene matches: 5. CDR1 and CDR2 (germline): MNHNS, SASEGT. The CDR3 covers 15 residues. CDR3 in amino acids: CASSEKGAPSYEQYV. DNA of the CDR3: TGTGCCAGCAGTGAAAAGGGGGCCCCTTCCTACGAGCAGTACGTC.

The genes are TRBV19 and TRBJ2-1, with D perhaps TRBD1 (5 bases). Trimming stripped 3 bases from V and 8 bases from J, with 17 bases between. The germline V gene has CDR1 LNHDA and CDR2 SQIVND (reference sequence). This CDR3 is 15 amino acids long. The CDR3 loop is CASSIQGSYKDEQFF. CDR3 nucleotides: TGTGCCAGTAGTATCCAGGGATCCTATAAGGATGAGCAGTTCTTC.

The chain carries TRBV10-3 and TRBJ1-2; D is undetermined. The CDR3 has 12 amino acids. Germline CDR1 is ENHRY and CDR2 is SYGVKD. Trimming shortened V by 4 bases and J by 1 base, and 4 bases separated the two germline ends. In DNA, the CDR3 is TGTGCCATCAGTGGGAGTAACTATGGCTACACCTTC. It encodes CAISGSNYGYTF.

The rearrangement links TRBV9 to TRBJ2-3, with D possibly matching TRBD2 (5 bases). This CDR3 comprises 15 residues. Trimming removed 0 bases at V and 3 bases at J, with 11 bases between. Germline V lookup: CDR1 SGDLS, CDR2 YYNGEE. CDR3 coding DNA: TGTGCCAGCAGCGTAGGAGGGTTCGGGACAGATACGCAGTATTTT. Translated, it gives CASSVGGFGTDTQYF.

The chain uses TRBV5-6 and TRBJ2-7, with 7 bases fitting TRBD1. Germline loops: CDR1 SGHDT, CDR2 YYEEEE. This CDR3 region has 15 residues. The ends lost 5 bases at V and 5 bases at J; junction bases unmatched: 13. CDR3 bases: TGTGCCAGCAGAGATCTTCAGGGGGTAGGCGACGAGCAGTACGTC. This translates into CASRDLQGVGDEQYV.

The genes are TRBV27 and TRBJ2-7; D possibly uses TRBD1 or TRBD2 (7 bases each). V was cut by 6 bases and J by 4 bases, with 16 bases left in between. There are 14 residues in the CDR3. Per the germline V gene, CDR1 is MNHEY and CDR2 is SMNVEV (reference sequence). CDR3 nucleotides: TGTGCCAGCAGCCCAGGGGGGGCCATATACGAGCAGTACGTC. As protein: CASSPGGAIYEQYV.

The rearrangement uses TRBV7-3 and TRBJ2-6; possibly TRBD1 for D (6 bases). Germline V gives CDR1 SGHTA, CDR2 FQGTGA. The V gene lost 0 bases and the J gene lost 0 bases, with 21 bases spanning the gap. The CDR3 loop spans 21 amino acids. The CDR3 DNA reads as TGTGCCAGCAGCTTAACGGGGGTTCAGGGGAGAGTCCCCTCTGGGGCCAACGTCCTGACTTTC. It codes for CASSLTGVQGRVPSGANVLTF.